This T cell receptor (beta chain) came from a study of T cell responses to AZD1222 COVID-19 vaccine. On the study more broadly: Both about-4-week and about-12-week second-dose recipients were combined.

General study findings and limits: It was only 6 or 7 AZD1222 recipients who were seropositive at baseline. Per reports, nearly half of all spike-specific TCRs target regions that are unmutated in variants.

Worth noting for this clone: Antigen unknown.

Repertoires were generated with immunoSEQ multiplex PCR, while TCRdb's copy carries only in-frame clones and drops some. The sample includes roughly 110,000 clones, roughly nine tenths of them seen just once. The sequence was collected from an adult in good health. Specimen: peripheral blood, collected on day 0 of AZD1222 vaccination.

The CDR3 loop reads CASSPRDRVFYGYTF. In DNA, the CDR3 is TGTGCCAGCAGCCCGAGGGACAGGGTCTTTTATGGCTACACCTTC. The chain carries TRBV2 and TRBJ1-2; TRBD1 matches at 9 bases. The CDR3 is 15 amino acids. Germline V lookup: CDR1 SNHLY, CDR2 FYNNEI. With 6 bases clipped from V and 5 bases from J, the junction kept 10 bases outside the gene matches.